This is a list of T cell receptor beta chains from one sample in a study of blood T cell repertoires in COVID-19. The data were produced by immunoSEQ multiplex PCR, yet TCRdb's version contains in-frame clones alone and is incomplete. Here the sample spans more than 200,000 clones, roughly 91% being singletons. The source material was PBMCs or T cells enriched from blood (not recorded which). All receptors come from a woman in her twenties or thirties who had recovered from COVID-19. Both conserved end residues are part of each CDR3. A D gene is named only where the DNA matches it firmly. Rows may omit the clone size; those that give it use once, few, many or a size class.

clone size: -; J gene: TRBJ1-4; V gene: TRBV5-6; D gene: TRBD1; CDR3 DNA: TGTGCCAGCAGCTCAGGGGGCCCTAATGAAAAACTGTTTTTT; CDR3 protein: CASSSGGPNEKLFF
clone size: -; J gene: TRBJ1-1; V gene: TRBV19; D gene: TRBD1; CDR3 DNA: TGTGCCAGTACCTCTCGGACAGGCACCCCTGAAGCTTTCTTT; CDR3 protein: CASTSRTGTPEAFF
clone size: -; J gene: TRBJ1-1; V gene: TRBV28; D gene: -; CDR3 DNA: TGTGCCAGCAGTACGGACAGTCTTATCGCCTCTGAAGCTTTCTTT; CDR3 protein: CASSTDSLIASEAFF
clone size: -; J gene: TRBJ2-3; V gene: TRBV6-5; D gene: -; CDR3 DNA: TGTGCCTCCATGAACAGGGCGGGAGTAACAGATACGCAGTATTTT; CDR3 protein: CASMNRAGVTDTQYF
clone size: -; J gene: TRBJ2-1; V gene: TRBV24-1; D gene: TRBD2; CDR3 DNA: TGTGCCACCACGGGCGGGAGTAGAAGCTCCTACAATGAGCAGTTCTTC; CDR3 protein: CATTGGSRSSYNEQFF
clone size: -; J gene: TRBJ2-3; V gene: TRBV7-9; D gene: -; CDR3 DNA: TGTGCCAGCAGCTTAGTCGGGACAGATACGCAGTATTTT; CDR3 protein: CASSLVGTDTQYF
clone size: -; J gene: TRBJ2-1; V gene: TRBV2; D gene: TRBD2; CDR3 DNA: TGTGCCAGCAGTGCGAGTAGCGGGAGGGTTGGTGAGCAGTTCTTC; CDR3 protein: CASSASSGRVGEQFF
clone size: -; J gene: TRBJ2-7; V gene: TRBV18; D gene: -; CDR3 DNA: TGTGCCAGCTCACCTACTAGAGACGAGCAGTACTTC; CDR3 protein: CASSPTRDEQYF
clone size: -; J gene: TRBJ2-7; V gene: TRBV29-1; D gene: TRBD2; CDR3 DNA: TGCAGCGTTGAAGATGGAGCGGGGAGGTCCTACGAGCAGTACTTC; CDR3 protein: CSVEDGAGRSYEQYF
clone size: -; J gene: TRBJ2-1; V gene: TRBV7-9; D gene: -; CDR3 DNA: TGTGCCAGCAGCCTTGGGGGTAGCGGTATTCCTAGTGAGCAGTTCTTC; CDR3 protein: CASSLGGSGIPSEQFF
clone size: -; J gene: TRBJ2-1; V gene: TRBV2; D gene: -; CDR3 DNA: TGTGCCAGCAGTCCACCCCGTAGCTCCTACAATGAGCAGTTCTTC; CDR3 protein: CASSPPRSSYNEQFF
clone size: -; J gene: TRBJ2-5; V gene: TRBV29-1; D gene: -; CDR3 DNA: TGCAGCGTTGGAGGAACAGGGCGGGAGACCCAGTACTTC; CDR3 protein: CSVGGTGRETQYF
clone size: -; J gene: TRBJ2-1; V gene: TRBV6-2/TRBV6-3; D gene: -; CDR3 DNA: TGTGCCAGCAGTGCCCGCGAGGGGGAGAGGGAGCAGTTCTTC; CDR3 protein: CASSAREGEREQFF
clone size: -; J gene: TRBJ1-4; V gene: TRBV4-3; D gene: -; CDR3 DNA: TGCGCCAGCAGCCAGGAGGGCTGGGCCCCGGGTGAAAAACTGTTTTTT; CDR3 protein: CASSQEGWAPGEKLFF
clone size: -; J gene: TRBJ2-1; V gene: TRBV7-9; D gene: TRBD2; CDR3 DNA: TGTGCCAGCAGCTTAGCCCAACTAGCGCGCTGGGACAATGAGCAGTTCTTC; CDR3 protein: CASSLAQLARWDNEQFF
clone size: -; J gene: TRBJ1-5; V gene: TRBV7-2; D gene: -; CDR3 DNA: TGTGCCAGCAGCCCACAGAGAAATCAGCCCCAGCATTTT; CDR3 protein: CASSPQRNQPQHF
clone size: -; J gene: TRBJ2-5; V gene: TRBV18; D gene: TRBD2; CDR3 DNA: TGTGCCAGCTCACCACTTTCCGGGAGGGCGGGCCAGGAGACCCAGTACTTC; CDR3 protein: CASSPLSGRAGQETQYF
clone size: -; J gene: TRBJ2-1; V gene: TRBV7-3; D gene: TRBD2; CDR3 DNA: TGTGCCAGCAGCTTAGGGGCAGCGGGAGGTCAATACAATGAGCAGTTCTTC; CDR3 protein: CASSLGAAGGQYNEQFF
clone size: few; J gene: TRBJ2-5; V gene: TRBV7-2; D gene: -; CDR3 DNA: TGTGCCAGCAGCTCAAATGGAGTACTCTTAAGGACCCAGTACTTC; CDR3 protein: CASSSNGVLLRTQYF
clone size: -; J gene: TRBJ2-2; V gene: TRBV5-1; D gene: TRBD1; CDR3 DNA: TGCGCCAGCAGCTTAAGCCCATCGGCGATGACAGGGCGGGTAGCCGGGGAGCTGTTTTTT; CDR3 protein: CASSLSPSAMTGRVAGELFF
clone size: once; J gene: TRBJ1-3; V gene: TRBV5-1; D gene: -; CDR3 DNA: TGCGCCAGCGGGCTGGGCGGGTCCAACTCTGGAAACACCATATATTTT; CDR3 protein: CASGLGGSNSGNTIYF
clone size: -; J gene: TRBJ2-2; V gene: TRBV24-1; D gene: -; CDR3 DNA: TGTGCCACCAGTGAGCCAACTAGGATCGGGCTGGCCGGGGAGCTGTTTTTT; CDR3 protein: CATSEPTRIGLAGELFF
clone size: -; J gene: TRBJ1-3; V gene: TRBV21-1; D gene: -; CDR3 DNA: TGTGCCAACATTTATCAGGGTGACTCTGGAAACACCATATATTTT; CDR3 protein: CANIYQGDSGNTIYF
clone size: -; J gene: TRBJ2-3; V gene: TRBV7-8; D gene: TRBD1; CDR3 DNA: TGTGCCAGCAGCCGGGACAGGGGAAAAACAGATACGCAGTATTTT; CDR3 protein: CASSRDRGKTDTQYF
clone size: -; J gene: TRBJ1-2; V gene: TRBV18; D gene: -; CDR3 DNA: TGTGCCAGCTCACCTAACAGGGATAAGAATGGCTACACCTTC; CDR3 protein: CASSPNRDKNGYTF
clone size: -; J gene: TRBJ1-5; V gene: TRBV3-1/TRBV3-2; D gene: -; CDR3 DNA: TGTGCCAGCAGCCATTTCACGGGAGTGAGCAATCAGCCCCAGCATTTT; CDR3 protein: CASSHFTGVSNQPQHF
clone size: -; J gene: TRBJ2-7; V gene: TRBV18; D gene: -; CDR3 DNA: TGTGCCAGCTCACCCCCTACCTACGAGCAGTACTTC; CDR3 protein: CASSPPTYEQYF
clone size: -; J gene: TRBJ2-7; V gene: TRBV18; D gene: -; CDR3 DNA: TGTGCCAGCTCACCATCAGTCCCAGGGAACTCCTACGAGCAGTACTTC; CDR3 protein: CASSPSVPGNSYEQYF
clone size: -; J gene: TRBJ1-1; V gene: TRBV7-9; D gene: -; CDR3 DNA: TGTGCCAGCAGCCTAAACACTGAAGCTTTCTTT; CDR3 protein: CASSLNTEAFF
clone size: -; J gene: TRBJ2-5; V gene: TRBV7-9; D gene: TRBD1; CDR3 DNA: TGTGCCAGCAGCTCCAGACAGGGTACCCGAGAGACCCAGTACTTC; CDR3 protein: CASSSRQGTRETQYF
clone size: -; J gene: TRBJ1-2; V gene: TRBV29-1; D gene: -; CDR3 DNA: TGCAGCGTTGAAGATTCGGGCAGGGGACTATCCTATGGCTACACCTTC; CDR3 protein: CSVEDSGRGLSYGYTF
clone size: few; J gene: TRBJ2-1; V gene: TRBV7-2; D gene: TRBD2; CDR3 DNA: TGTGCCAGCAGCCGGACTAGCGGGAGGAATGAGCAGTTCTTC; CDR3 protein: CASSRTSGRNEQFF
clone size: -; J gene: TRBJ1-2; V gene: TRBV28; D gene: -; CDR3 DNA: TGTGCCAGCAGGACCTTCGGACAGCTTCTCTATGGCTACACCTTC; CDR3 protein: CASRTFGQLLYGYTF
clone size: -; J gene: TRBJ2-5; V gene: TRBV30; D gene: TRBD2; CDR3 DNA: TGTGCCTGGGCCCCCGATAGCGGGAGTGGCGAGACCCAGTACTTC; CDR3 protein: CAWAPDSGSGETQYF
clone size: -; J gene: TRBJ1-1; V gene: TRBV6-2/TRBV6-3; D gene: -; CDR3 DNA: TGTGCCAGCAGTCTCAGGACTGAAGCTTTCTTT; CDR3 protein: CASSLRTEAFF
clone size: -; J gene: TRBJ1-4; V gene: TRBV9; D gene: -; CDR3 DNA: TGTGCCAGCAGCGGTTCGAGGGCCAGGAATGAAAAACTGTTTTTT; CDR3 protein: CASSGSRARNEKLFF
clone size: -; J gene: TRBJ1-2; V gene: TRBV19; D gene: TRBD1; CDR3 DNA: TGTGCCAGTAGTATCTCCGGGACAGACAACTATGGCTACACCTTC; CDR3 protein: CASSISGTDNYGYTF
clone size: -; J gene: TRBJ1-1; V gene: TRBV29-1; D gene: -; CDR3 DNA: TGCAGCGCAACGGGGGGTTACACTGAAGCTTTCTTT; CDR3 protein: CSATGGYTEAFF
clone size: -; J gene: TRBJ2-7; V gene: TRBV5-1; D gene: -; CDR3 DNA: TGCGCCAGCAGCTTGCGGGTGGGGGACACAGCCGAGCAGTACTTC; CDR3 protein: CASSLRVGDTAEQYF
clone size: -; J gene: TRBJ2-3; V gene: TRBV15; D gene: TRBD2; CDR3 DNA: TGTGCCACCACGATAGGGACTAGCGGAGGCACAGATACGCAGTATTTT; CDR3 protein: CATTIGTSGGTDTQYF
clone size: -; J gene: TRBJ1-1; V gene: TRBV5-1; D gene: -; CDR3 DNA: TGCGCCAGCAGCTTCGATTCGGGCACTGAAGCTTTCTTT; CDR3 protein: CASSFDSGTEAFF
clone size: -; J gene: TRBJ2-5; V gene: TRBV12-3/TRBV12-4; D gene: -; CDR3 DNA: TGTGCCAGCAGTTCAAAAGAGACCCAGTACTTC; CDR3 protein: CASSSKETQYF
clone size: -; J gene: TRBJ1-1; V gene: TRBV6-5; D gene: -; CDR3 DNA: TGTGCCAGCAGACAGACAGCCCTGAACACTGAAGCTTTCTTT; CDR3 protein: CASRQTALNTEAFF
clone size: -; J gene: TRBJ2-3; V gene: TRBV7-8; D gene: TRBD2; CDR3 DNA: TGTGCCAGCAGCTTACCGCGGACTAGCGGGAGAGTGGATACGCAGTATTTT; CDR3 protein: CASSLPRTSGRVDTQYF
clone size: -; J gene: TRBJ2-5; V gene: TRBV27; D gene: -; CDR3 DNA: TGTGCCAGCAGTTTAGAATGGACGGGGAAAGAGACCCAGTACTTC; CDR3 protein: CASSLEWTGKETQYF
clone size: -; J gene: TRBJ1-2; V gene: TRBV15; D gene: TRBD1; CDR3 DNA: TGTGCCACCAGCGGTAGGACAGGGGGCTCTATCGATGGCTACACCTTC; CDR3 protein: CATSGRTGGSIDGYTF
clone size: -; J gene: TRBJ2-4; V gene: TRBV28; D gene: TRBD2; CDR3 DNA: TGTGCCAGCAGTTTATCTCTAGCGGGGACAGCGGACATTCAGTACTTC; CDR3 protein: CASSLSLAGTADIQYF
clone size: -; J gene: TRBJ2-7; V gene: TRBV4-3; D gene: -; CDR3 DNA: TGCGCCAGCAGCCAAGTACAGGGCGCAACCTACGAGCAGTACTTC; CDR3 protein: CASSQVQGATYEQYF
clone size: -; J gene: TRBJ1-1; V gene: TRBV7-6; D gene: TRBD1; CDR3 DNA: TGTGCCAGCAGCTCTAACAGGGGATCGAGGGCTTTCTTT; CDR3 protein: CASSSNRGSRAFF
clone size: -; J gene: TRBJ2-5; V gene: TRBV28; D gene: TRBD2; CDR3 DNA: TGTGCCAGCAGTTCTCAGCGGGAGATTCGGAAAGAGACCCAGTACTTC; CDR3 protein: CASSSQREIRKETQYF
clone size: -; J gene: TRBJ2-2; V gene: TRBV9; D gene: -; CDR3 DNA: TGTGCCAGCAGCGCCACTCCGGGACTTCTACTCACCGGGGAGCTGTTTTTT; CDR3 protein: CASSATPGLLLTGELFF